What follows are 32 T cell receptor beta chains derived from one specimen sequenced in a study of HIV-infected patients and healthy controls (TCRdb year 2014). After antiretroviral therapy began, follow-up blood was collected from HIV-infected patients roughly three months, about 14 weeks, later. Whole blood was used without fractionating the cells, so the repertoire represented all peripheral T cells without sorting. Preparation of the library involved 5' RACE. TCRdb lists the instrument as Illumina MiSeq. Using SuperScript III with primers targeting the alpha and beta constant regions, 500 ng of RNA was reverse transcribed. Separate alpha and beta chain libraries were made by chain-specific third strand synthesis with multiplexing indices. TCRdb reanalyzed the raw reads on its own, using fastp at Q25 for trimming and MiXCR for clone calling, and kept in-frame beta chains. Here each entry gathers all rows of one CDR3 protein and keeps the most common genes and DNA. For this sample the table gives about 14,000 distinct CDR3 sequences, of which more than 10% were detected only once. The ten top clones hold approximately 40% of the sample.

Sequences were derived from blood, sampled during antiretroviral therapy. Source of these receptors: an adult with HIV infection. The donor label of this sample is uncertain.

This clonotype was detected ten times or more. V gene TRBV29-1 combines with J gene TRBJ2-5, with TRBD2 as a possible D gene (5 bases). Germline CDR1 SQVTM, CDR2 ANQGSEA. The CDR3 totals 14 residues. Deletions cut 4 bases from V and 4 bases from J, with 16 bases between. The CDR3: CSVGGLRRGETQYF. CDR3 nucleotides: TGCAGCGTTGGAGGACTCCGTCGGGGAGAGACCCAGTACTTC.

Note on this clonotype: A much larger clone is a single base away; this may be a read error. The chain recombines TRBV5-1 with TRBJ2-3, with a weak D call TRBD2 (5 bases). Trimming pared 0 bases from V and 0 bases from J, leaving 8 bases between. The CDR3 has 15 amino acids. Germline V gene sequence: CDR1 SGHRS, CDR2 YFSETQ. CDR3 amino acids: CASSLVSGSTDTQYF. DNA for the CDR3: TGCGCCAGCAGCTTGGTGTCGGGGAGCACAGATACGCAGTATTTT.

This clonotype ranks as large (0.1 to 1%). The rearrangement uses TRBV20-1 and TRBJ2-3, with 9 positions matching TRBD2. The CDR3 has 14 amino acids. Germline V lookup: CDR1 DFQATT, CDR2 SNEGSKA (reference sequence). V lost 1 base and J lost 4; bases outside the gene matches: 3. The CDR3 loop is CSARAEREADTQYF. CDR3 nucleotides: TGCAGTGCTAGAGCCGAGCGGGAGGCAGATACGCAGTATTTT.

The chain is built from TRBV10-3 and TRBJ1-2, with TRBD1 matching 8 bases. This CDR3 spans 12 amino acids. Germline V CDR1 and CDR2: ENHRY, SYGVKD. The V and J ends lost 5 bases and 10 bases, in that order; junction bases with no gene match: 6. CDR3 DNA: TGTGCCATCAGTCCGGGACAGGTCAACTACACCTTC. It yields the protein CAISPGQVNYTF.

This clonotype was observed a handful of times. The chain joins TRBV20-1 to TRBJ1-2, with TRBD1 as a possible D gene (6 bases). This CDR3 has 14 amino acids. Trimming removed 5 bases from V and 0 bases from J, with 13 bases in between. Germline lookup yields CDR1 DFQATT and CDR2 SNEGSKA (reference sequence). The CDR3 sequence is CSAPKDSTNYGYTF. The CDR3 DNA reads TGCAGTGCTCCGAAGGACAGTACTAACTATGGCTACACCTTC.

The V and J genes are TRBV19 and TRBJ1-5, with unresolved D. The CDR3 totals 15 residues. Per the germline V gene, CDR1 is LNHDA and CDR2 is SQIVND (reference sequence). V was trimmed by 3 bases and J by 7 bases, leaving 16 bases between them. CDR3 residues: CASSMSGLGSQPQHF. CDR3 DNA sequence: TGTGCCAGTAGTATGTCTGGGTTGGGATCCCAGCCCCAGCATTTT.

In its sample, this clonotype was seen many times. This chain links TRBV7-2 with TRBJ2-1; D is ambiguous. With 5 bases removed from V and 2 bases from J, the gap between germline ends came to 7 bases. The CDR3 sequence is 13 residues long. Germline lookup yields CDR1 SGHTA and CDR2 FQGNSA. CDR3 coding DNA: TGTGCCAGCAGCCGAGGAGCCTACAATGAGCAGTTCTTC. It is translated as CASSRGAYNEQFF.

This clonotype was counted many times. The genes are TRBV10-2 and TRBJ2-5; the D gene is possibly TRBD1 (6 bases). The ends were cut back, 5 bases at V and 3 bases at J, with 16 bases in the middle. CDR1 is WSHSY and CDR2 is SAAADI in the germline V gene. The CDR3 has 15 amino acids. DNA of the CDR3: TGCGCCAGCAGTAAACTTGGGGGCTCGGAAGAGACCCAGTACTTC. Protein sequence: CASSKLGGSEETQYF.

The V gene is TRBV30, the J gene TRBJ1-2; TRBD1 aligns across 8 bases. Looked up from germline, CDR1 is GTSNPN and CDR2 is SVGIG (reference sequence). The V gene end was trimmed by 7 bases and the J gene end by 4 bases; junction bases not matched to a gene: 11. The CDR3 runs to 14 residues. In DNA form, the CDR3 reads TGTGCCTCCGACCTCAGGGGGCAGGGCTATGGCTACACCTTC. This sequence encodes CASDLRGQGYGYTF.

In this sample, this clonotype turned up many times. The rearrangement links TRBV11-2 to TRBJ2-4, with D maybe TRBD2 (6 bases). The CDR3 contains 14 residues. V dropped 5 bases and J dropped 8 bases, with 16 bases sitting between them. Germline CDR1 SGHAT, CDR2 FQNNGV. The CDR3 spells CASSVGIRGDIQYF. The CDR3 coding sequence is TGTGCCAGCAGCGTTGGGATCCGCGGGGACATTCAGTACTTC.

In its sample, this clonotype was seen many times. The chain has TRBV29-1 and TRBJ2-5; 10 nucleotides match TRBD2. V lost 6 bases and J lost 5; bases outside the gene matches: 9. CDR3 length: 14 residues. The germline CDR1 and CDR2 sequences are SQVTM and ANQGSEA. The chain's CDR3 is CSVATSTSGETQYF. The DNA for the CDR3 is TGCAGCGTCGCCACATCGACTAGCGGGGAGACCCAGTACTTC.

This clonotype is labeled medium-sized. The J gene is TRBJ2-5, the V gene TRBV3-1, with D hard to call. V lost 0 bases to trimming and J lost 3 bases, with 8 bases between them. Germline V gene sequence: CDR1 LGHDT, CDR2 YNNKEL (reference sequence). The CDR3 extends over 14 amino acids. This chain's CDR3 is CASSQDFGEETQYF. CDR3 DNA: TGTGCCAGCAGCCAAGATTTTGGGGAAGAGACCCAGTACTTC.

The gene calls are TRBV9 and TRBJ2-5; D is undetermined. The V end lost 0 bases, the J end lost 9 bases, and 12 bases lay between the germline ends. CDR3 length: 13 amino acids. Germline V gene data show CDR1 as SGDLS and CDR2 as YYNGEE. The chain's CDR3 is CASSVADHLSQYF. Here the CDR3 DNA reads TGTGCCAGCAGCGTAGCGGACCATTTGTCCCAGTACTTC.

This clonotype was counted at least ten times. The chain recombines TRBV12-3 or TRBV12-4 with TRBJ1-2; D gene uncertain. V gave up 5 bases and J gave up 0 bases, with 13 bases separating them. The CDR3 length is 15 residues. In DNA form, the CDR3 reads TGTGCCAGCAGTCGCCGGGCCGATTCTAACTATGGCTACACCTTC. Its protein product is CASSRRADSNYGYTF.

The chain has TRBV28 and TRBJ1-1; D may be TRBD1 (6 bases). Germline V gene data show CDR1 as MDHEN and CDR2 as SYDVKM. The CDR3 runs 15 residues. The ends were cut back, 7 bases at V and 4 bases at J, with 19 bases in the middle. This chain's CDR3 is CASTRRGGVGTEAFF. CDR3 coding DNA: TGTGCCAGCACCCGACGAGGGGGGGTGGGCACTGAAGCTTTCTTT.

This clonotype has a count of ten or more. The chain links TRBV7-8 to TRBJ2-1; perhaps D is TRBD1 or TRBD2 (5 bases each). The V gene's germline CDR1 is SGHVS and CDR2 FQNEAQ. This CDR3 region has 21 residues. Between the trimmed V and J ends, which lost 0 bases and 8 bases, there was a span of 32 bases. The CDR3 nucleotides read TGTGCCAGCAGCTTAGCCCCCCGGGACCCCGATGGGGGACCGCCCAGGGATGAGCAGTTCTTC. Translated, it gives CASSLAPRDPDGGPPRDEQFF.

The CDR3 DNA reads as TGTGCCAGCAGCTTAGATTATGGGTCCTACAATGAGCAGTTCTTC. It codes for CASSLDYGSYNEQFF. V usage is TRBV7-8 and J usage is TRBJ2-1, with unresolved D. Germline V CDR1 and CDR2: SGHVS, FQNEAQ. Trimming took off 1 base at V and 1 base at J, with 8 bases between the two ends. CDR3 length: 15 amino acids. The full variable domain, its missing parts supplied by reference TRBV7-8 and TRBJ2-1, is GAGVSQSPRYKVAKRGQDVALRCDPISGHVSLFWYQQALGQGPEFLTYFQNEAQLDKSGLPSDRFFAERPEGSVSTLKIQRTQQEDSAVYLCASSLDYGSYNEQFFGPGTRLTVL.

DNA for the CDR3: TGTGCCAGCAGCCCAGGGACAGGCTATAATTCACCCCTCCACTTT. This sequence encodes CASSPGTGYNSPLHF. The chain uses TRBV11-2 and TRBJ1-6; 8 bases fit TRBD1. The length of the CDR3 is 15 residues. The V segment lost 5 bases and the J segment 3 bases; nucleotides outside the gene matches: 3. Germline CDR1 reads SGHAT; CDR2 reads FQNNGV.

About this clonotype: This may arise from a read error, as a much more abundant clone is one base away. The chain couples TRBV6-6 to TRBJ1-5; perhaps TRBD1 as D (5 bases). Germline loops: CDR1 MNHNY, CDR2 SVGAGI (reference sequence). There are 13 residues in the CDR3. The CDR3 nucleotides read TGTGCCAGCGCTTGGGGGGTTAATCAGCCCCAGAATTTT. Translating it yields CASAWGVNQPQNF.

The table lists this clonotype with many counts. The chain links TRBV29-1 to TRBJ2-7; D could derive from TRBD1 or TRBD2 (5 bases each). The CDR3 totals 15 residues. V lost 0 bases to trimming and J lost 0 bases, with 12 bases between them. Germline CDR1 is SQVTM and CDR2 is ANQGSEA. The CDR3 nucleotides are TGCAGCGTTGAAGATCGAGGGACGGCCTCCTACGAGCAGTACTTC. Translated: CSVEDRGTASYEQYF.

This clonotype was observed many times. CDR3 nucleotides: TGCAGCGTTGATAGGCTAGCGGGAGGAGAGCAGTACTTC. Its protein product is CSVDRLAGGEQYF. The chain is built from TRBV29-1 and TRBJ2-7, with 11 positions matching TRBD2. The CDR3 contains 13 residues. The trim removed 3 bases at V and 7 bases at J, leaving 5 bases unmatched. Per the germline V gene, CDR1 is SQVTM and CDR2 is ANQGSEA.

The V gene is TRBV2, the J gene TRBJ1-2, with D possibly being TRBD1 (6 bases). V was clipped by 8 bases and J by 6 bases, with 10 bases between them. This CDR3 contains 11 residues. CDR1 is SNHLY, CDR2 FYNNEI, per germline. Written as DNA, the CDR3 is TGTGCCAGCTGGGACAACGATGGCTACACCTTC. Translating it yields CASWDNDGYTF.

This clonotype was found many times. The V and J genes are TRBV11-2 and TRBJ2-1; no reliable D call. The CDR3 is 13 amino acids. Germline V CDR1 and CDR2: SGHAT, FQNNGV. Deletions cut 6 bases from V and 9 bases from J, with 15 bases between. This chain's CDR3 is CASRVFESIEQFF. In DNA, the CDR3 is TGTGCCAGCAGGGTGTTCGAGTCCATTGAGCAGTTCTTC.

This clonotype turned up a few times. One end of the junction varies from germline; a read error may be responsible. CDR3 coding DNA: TGTGCCAGCAGTATAGCGGGGCGCTACAATGAGCAGTTCTTC. It specifies CASSIAGRYNEQFF. The chain joins TRBV12-3 or TRBV12-4 to TRBJ2-1; 8 nucleotides align to TRBD2. The CDR3 is made up of 14 amino acids.

This clonotype showed up many times. The chain recombines TRBV20-1 with TRBJ2-6; D gene uncertain. Deletions cut 5 bases from V and 3 bases from J, with 14 bases between. The CDR3 has 15 residues. Per germline, CDR1 DFQATT and CDR2 SNEGSKA (reference sequence). In DNA, the CDR3 is TGCAGTGCTGTATCTTGGGCCAGTGGGGCCAACGTCCTGACTTTC. Its translation is CSAVSWASGANVLTF.

This clonotype is judged hyperexpanded. The V gene is TRBV28, the J gene TRBJ2-5; TRBD2 agrees at 12 bases. The CDR3 length is 15 residues. Germline CDR1 reads MDHEN; CDR2 reads SYDVKM. The ends lost 5 bases at V and 2 bases at J; junction bases unmatched: 3. DNA for the CDR3: TGTGCCAGCAGTCCGACTAGCGGGAGACAAGAGACCCAGTACTTC. Translation gives CASSPTSGRQETQYF. Full variable domain (rest looked up from reference TRBV28 and TRBJ2-5): DVKVTQSSRYLVKRTGEKVFLECVQDMDHENMFWYRQDPGLGLRLIYFSYDVKMKEKGDIPEGYSVSREKKERFSLILESASTNQTSMYLCASSPTSGRQETQYFGPGTRLLVL.

Ten or more counts support this clonotype. The chain is built from TRBV6-2 or TRBV6-3 and TRBJ2-7; 10 nucleotides line up with TRBD1. The ends lost 8 bases at V and 4 bases at J; junction bases unmatched: 5. The CDR3 contains 13 residues. The germline V gene encodes CDR1 MNHEY and CDR2 SVGEGT. In nucleotides, the CDR3 is TGTGCCAGCGTCCGGACAGGGGGGTACGAGCAGTACTTC. As protein: CASVRTGGYEQYF.

The gene calls are TRBV6-1 and TRBJ1-2; 9 bases map to TRBD1. The germline V gene encodes CDR1 MNHNS and CDR2 SASEGT. V lost 4 bases, J lost 6 bases, and 12 bases stayed unmatched. This CDR3 contains 16 residues. The CDR3 coding sequence is TGTGCCAGCAGTGGATTACCGGGACAGGGTAATCATGGCTACACCTTC. It yields the protein CASSGLPGQGNHGYTF.

This clonotype has more than one count but fewer than ten. The CDR3 is CASSFRRVGSYNEQFF. In DNA, the CDR3 is TGTGCCAGCAGCTTTCGCAGGGTTGGTTCCTACAATGAGCAGTTCTTC. The chain employs TRBV7-6 and TRBJ2-1, with D possibly TRBD1 on 5 matching bases. This CDR3 is built from 16 residues. V lost 3 bases to trimming and J lost 1 base, with 13 bases between them. CDR1 is SGHVS, CDR2 FNYEAQ, per germline. The complete variable domain, with remaining parts taken from reference TRBV7-6 and TRBJ2-1, reads GAGVSQSPRYKVTKRGQDVALRCDPISGHVSLYWYRQALGQGPEFLTYFNYEAQQDKSGLPNDRFSAERPEGSISTLTIQRTEQRDSAMYRCASSFRRVGSYNEQFFGPGTRLTVL.

This clonotype appeared many times. The chain joins TRBV12-3 or TRBV12-4 to TRBJ1-5; tentatively, D is TRBD1 (5 bases). Trimming stripped 5 bases from V and 7 bases from J, with 15 bases between. This CDR3 spans 14 amino acids. CDR3 amino acids: CASSPTQAGQPQHF. The DNA of the CDR3 is TGTGCCAGCAGTCCCACACAGGCGGGACAGCCCCAGCATTTT.

The sample holds a few counts of this clonotype. The chain has TRBV5-1 and TRBJ2-5; 11 bases map to TRBD2. The CDR3 has 16 residues. Germline CDR1 SGHRS, CDR2 YFSETQ. V lost 1 base to trimming and J lost 3 bases; unmatched junction nucleotides: 5. CDR3 protein: CASSLPGLADKETQYF. DNA for the CDR3: TGCGCCAGCAGCTTGCCGGGACTAGCGGATAAAGAGACCCAGTACTTC.

This clonotype was counted a few times. The rearrangement joins TRBV5-1 to TRBJ2-1; 7 bases align to TRBD2. With V trimmed by 0 bases and J by 6 bases, 6 bases remained unmatched. CDR3 size: 15 residues. CDR1 is SGHRS, CDR2 YFSETQ, per germline. CDR3 in DNA: TGCGCCAGCAGCTTGGTTAGCGGGTCGGGCAATGAGCAGTTCTTC. Its translation is CASSLVSGSGNEQFF.